The 11 T cell receptor beta chains given below trace back to one sample, sequenced in a study of early T cells in non-severe SARS-CoV-2 infection. One entry per CDR3 protein, called by TCRdb with MiXCR from the 5' RACE reads. Of 37,000 or so distinct CDR3 sequences in the sample, approximately 4.8% were seen once. Sample: whole blood. These receptors came from an adult who was a healthcare worker with PCR-confirmed SARS-CoV-2 infection or an uninfected control (not recorded which).

This clonotype was recorded many times. The chain uses TRBV6-1 and TRBJ1-1; D ambiguous. In germline, CDR1 is MNHNS, CDR2 SASEGT. The CDR3 has 12 residues. Trimming took off 2 bases at V and 8 bases at J, with 9 bases between the two ends. CDR3 sequence: CASSEYTREAFF. The CDR3 DNA is TGTGCCAGCAGTGAATATACGAGGGAAGCTTTCTTT.

In its sample, this clonotype was seen many times. This rearrangement joins TRBV2 to TRBJ1-2; D is possibly TRBD1 (5 bases). V was pared by 3 bases and J by 8 bases, with 22 bases between. The CDR3 is 16 residues long. Germline values: CDR1 SNHLY, CDR2 FYNNEI. The CDR3 reads CASSEKGGHLMEGYTF. CDR3 DNA: TGTGCCAGCAGTGAGAAGGGCGGACATTTGATGGAGGGCTACACCTTC.

This clonotype was counted at least ten times. This chain links TRBV7-6 with TRBJ2-3; D tentatively reads TRBD1 or TRBD2 (5 bases each). Trimming cost V 3 bases and J 5 bases, with 18 bases left between them. The CDR3 loop spans 16 amino acids. The germline CDR1 and CDR2 sequences are SGHVS and FNYEAQ. The chain's CDR3 is CASSFGTVSALDTQYF. The CDR3 region has the DNA TGTGCCAGCAGCTTCGGGACCGTTAGCGCCTTAGATACGCAGTATTTT.

At least ten counts were recorded for this clonotype. This chain links TRBV6-5 with TRBJ1-6; D is possibly TRBD1 (6 bases). This CDR3 is 15 amino acids long. The germline gives CDR1 MNHEY, CDR2 SVGAGI. The V end was cut by 2 bases, the J end by 6 bases, with 11 bases between. CDR3 coding DNA: TGTGCCAGCAGTTACCAGGGGATGTTTAATTCACCCCTCCACTTT. It specifies CASSYQGMFNSPLHF.

The chain's CDR3 is CATRLGLTEAFF. In nucleotides, the CDR3 is TGTGCCACCCGACTGGGGCTAACTGAAGCTTTCTTT. This rearrangement joins TRBV12-3 or TRBV12-4 to TRBJ1-1; D perhaps matches TRBD1 (5 bases). This CDR3 has 12 residues. The germline V and J ends were trimmed by 10 bases and 5 bases, with 14 bases remaining between them.

V usage is TRBV2 and J usage is TRBJ2-2, with D tentatively TRBD2 (6 bases). Trimming left V 8 bases short and J 0 bases short, with 13 bases between. Germline CDR1 and CDR2: SNHLY and FYNNEI. There are 15 residues in the CDR3. The CDR3 DNA reads TGTGCCAGCCCACGATCGGGGGCGAACACCGGGGAGCTGTTTTTT. This codes for CASPRSGANTGELFF.

The gene calls are TRBV7-8 and TRBJ2-3; 14 bases fit TRBD2. The CDR3 is 14 amino acids. V shed 4 bases and J 9 bases; nucleotides not matched to a gene: 3. Germline CDR1 and CDR2: SGHVS and FQNEAQ. CDR3 nucleotides: TGTGCCAGCAGCTCAGGGACTAGCGGGAGAACGCAGTATTTT. Protein product: CASSSGTSGRTQYF. The full variable domain, its missing parts supplied by reference TRBV7-8 and TRBJ2-3, is GAGVSQSPRYKVAKRGQDVALRCDPISGHVSLFWYQQALGQGPEFLTYFQNEAQLDKSGLPSDRFFAERPEGSVSTLKIQRTQQEDSAVYLCASSSGTSGRTQYFGPGTRLTVL.

This clonotype came up many times. This chain links TRBV5-1 with TRBJ1-2; 7 bases line up with TRBD1. J lost 6 bases, V lost 3 bases, and 11 bases had no gene match. CDR1 SGHRS and CDR2 YFSETQ come from the germline V gene. The CDR3 contains 15 residues. In DNA, the CDR3 is TGCGCCAGCAGCTCCCAATCCGACAGGGCAGATGGCTACACCTTC. It is translated as CASSSQSDRADGYTF.

This clonotype occurred many times. The gene calls are TRBV5-1 and TRBJ2-1, with D perhaps being TRBD1 or TRBD2 (5 bases each). CDR3 size: 15 residues. Germline assignment: CDR1 SGHRS and CDR2 YFSETQ. V lost 2 bases and J lost 0, with 9 bases in between. In DNA form, the CDR3 reads TGCGCCAGCAGCTTACGGGGCCCCTCCTACAATGAGCAGTTCTTC. It specifies CASSLRGPSYNEQFF.

A note on this clonotype: A much larger clone sits a single nucleotide away, making a read error possible. The chain uses TRBV18 and TRBJ2-1; D is undetermined. The CDR3 is 16 amino acids. The germline V and J ends were trimmed by 3 bases and 9 bases, with 21 bases remaining between them. Germline CDR1 and CDR2: KGHSH and LQKENI. The CDR3 DNA follows: TGTGCCAGCTCACCCTCCGCGGTTGGAAGGTATGGTGAGCAGTTCTTC. Translating it yields CASSPSAVGRYGEQFF.

This rearrangement joins TRBV7-9 to TRBJ2-1; perhaps TRBD2 as D (6 bases). The germline V gene has CDR1 SEHNR and CDR2 FQNEAQ (reference sequence). The CDR3 contains 14 residues. V lost 7 bases to trimming and J lost 8 bases, with 18 bases between them. CDR3 coding DNA: TGTGCCAGCACCCACAGGCTAGCGTGGGATGAGCAGTTCTTC. This encodes CASTHRLAWDEQFF.